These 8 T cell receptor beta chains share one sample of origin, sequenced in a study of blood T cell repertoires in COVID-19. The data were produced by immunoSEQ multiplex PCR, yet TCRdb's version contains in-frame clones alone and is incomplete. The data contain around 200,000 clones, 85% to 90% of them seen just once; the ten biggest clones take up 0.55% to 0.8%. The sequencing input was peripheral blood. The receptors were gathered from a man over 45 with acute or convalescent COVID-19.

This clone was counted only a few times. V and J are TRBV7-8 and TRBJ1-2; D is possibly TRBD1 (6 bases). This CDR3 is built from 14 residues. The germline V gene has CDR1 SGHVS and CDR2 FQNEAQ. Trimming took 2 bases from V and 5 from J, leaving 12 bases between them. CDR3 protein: CASSLTGKGYGYTF. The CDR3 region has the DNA TGTGCCAGCAGCTTAACAGGGAAGGGGTATGGCTACACCTTC.

DNA of the CDR3: TGCGCCAGCAGCTTGGTCCCCCAGGGGGACAGGGGGCTCTACGAGCAGTACTTC. Amino acids: CASSLVPQGDRGLYEQYF. This chain connects TRBV5-1 to TRBJ2-7, with 12 bases that match TRBD1. Per the germline V gene, CDR1 is SGHRS and CDR2 is YFSETQ. The trim removed 0 bases at V and 3 bases at J, leaving 10 bases unmatched. The CDR3 consists of 18 residues.

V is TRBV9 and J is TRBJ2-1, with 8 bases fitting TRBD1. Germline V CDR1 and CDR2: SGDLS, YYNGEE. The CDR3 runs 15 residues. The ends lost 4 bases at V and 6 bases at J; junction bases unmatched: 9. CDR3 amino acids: CASSSRDRSTNEQFF. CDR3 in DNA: TGTGCCAGCAGCAGCCGGGACAGGTCGACCAATGAGCAGTTCTTC.

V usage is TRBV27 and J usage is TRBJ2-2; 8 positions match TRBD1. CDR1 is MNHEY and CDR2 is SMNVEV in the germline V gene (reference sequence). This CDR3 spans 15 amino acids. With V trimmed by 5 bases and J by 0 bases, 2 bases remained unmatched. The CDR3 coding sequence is TGTGCCAGCAGTAGGACAGGGTCGAACACCGGGGAGCTGTTTTTT. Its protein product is CASSRTGSNTGELFF.

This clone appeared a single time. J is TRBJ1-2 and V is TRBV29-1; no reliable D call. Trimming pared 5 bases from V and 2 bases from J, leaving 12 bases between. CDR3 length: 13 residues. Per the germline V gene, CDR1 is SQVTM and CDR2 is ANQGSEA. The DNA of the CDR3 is TGCAGCGTTACGACGGGCGGGAACTATGGCTACACCTTC. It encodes CSVTTGGNYGYTF.

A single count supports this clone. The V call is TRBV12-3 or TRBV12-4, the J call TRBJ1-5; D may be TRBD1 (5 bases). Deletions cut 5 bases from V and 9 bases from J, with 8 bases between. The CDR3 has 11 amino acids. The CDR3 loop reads CASSPGGPQHF. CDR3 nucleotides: TGTGCCAGCAGTCCCGGGGGGCCCCAGCATTTT.

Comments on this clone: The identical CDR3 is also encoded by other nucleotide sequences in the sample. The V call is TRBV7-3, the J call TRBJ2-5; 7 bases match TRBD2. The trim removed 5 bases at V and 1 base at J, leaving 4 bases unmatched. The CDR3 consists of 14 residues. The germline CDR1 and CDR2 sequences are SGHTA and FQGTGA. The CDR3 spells CASSPSSGQETQYF. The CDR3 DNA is TGTGCCAGCAGCCCCTCTAGCGGCCAAGAGACCCAGTACTTC.

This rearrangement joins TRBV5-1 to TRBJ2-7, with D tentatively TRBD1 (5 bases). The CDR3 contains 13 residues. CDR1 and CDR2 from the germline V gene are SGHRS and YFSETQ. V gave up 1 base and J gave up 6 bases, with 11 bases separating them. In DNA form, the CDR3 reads TGCGCCAGCAGCTTGCAAACAGGACCCGAGCAGTACTTC. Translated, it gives CASSLQTGPEQYF.